Here is one T cell receptor (beta chain) with its context. Looked up from germline, CDR1 is KGHSH and CDR2 is LQKENI. The germline V and J ends were trimmed by 2 bases and 4 bases, with 18 bases remaining between them. CDR3 length equals 16 residues. The sample is drawn from a study of shared clonotypes between healthy human individuals. Sequenced by immunoSEQ multiplex PCR; TCRdb stores in-frame clones only, minus some. The table has 2 million or so clones, roughly 94% seen once; the top ten hold 0.1% to 0.15%. The genes are TRBV18 and TRBJ2-7; tentatively, D is TRBD1 (5 bases). The material sequenced was naive CD4+ T cells sorted from blood. Documented subset: CD45RA+ positively selected. This sequence was found in a man aged 18 to 29 in good health. CDR3 in amino acids: CASSPYGPGSPYEQYF. The CDR3 bases are TGTGCCAGCTCACCATACGGTCCAGGGTCCCCTTACGAGCAGTACTTC.